This T cell receptor beta chain was sequenced during a study of T cells in Graves' hyperthyroidism and ophthalmopathy. Background on the study: Peripheral blood specimens were obtained at initial diagnosis, prior to any treatment. Study conclusions and caveats: In blood, most of the thyroid clonotypes expanded above 0.001 were also present.

PBMCs were sourced from approximately 9.3 ml fresh peripheral blood. This clonotype was counted ten times or more. Its matching antigen is unknown. This CDR3 has 15 residues. Germline lookup yields CDR1 MNHNS and CDR2 SASEGT. V lost 4 bases to trimming and J lost 0 bases, with 11 bases between them. Regions amplified from RNA transcripts were the TCR beta CDR3 regions. First-round RT-PCR with HTBI primers amplified the TCR CDR3 region. TCRdb re-called the multiplex PCR reads through MiXCR, storing one row per CDR3 protein. The table records fewer than 550,000 distinct CDR3 sequences, about 24% of them present only once.

This chain links TRBV6-1 with TRBJ2-3; D is unclear. The source of this sequence is a woman aged 25 to 39 with Graves' ophthalmopathy. Sequencing input: blood. This CDR3 reads CASSVARRSTDTQYF. The CDR3 DNA follows: TGTGCCAGCAGTGTTGCCAGGAGAAGCACAGATACGCAGTATTTT.